This section outlines one T cell receptor beta chain sequence together with its context. An end of the junction does not agree with germline; a read error may underlie this. RNA transcripts yielded amplified TCR beta CDR3 regions. First-round RT-PCR with HTBI primers amplified the TCR CDR3 region. TCRdb re-called the multiplex PCR reads through MiXCR, storing one row per CDR3 protein. The data show 550,000 to 650,000 distinct CDR3 sequences, around 13% seen once. Germline CDR1 reads SGHKS; CDR2 reads YYEKEE (reference sequence). This CDR3 has 16 amino acids. The record originates from a study of T cells in Graves' hyperthyroidism and ophthalmopathy. Across the whole study: The authors collected peripheral blood at initial diagnosis, before any treatment.

It was uncontrolled infection, other autoimmune disease, pregnancy or lactation that excluded patients. Each 10 ml fresh peripheral blood draw supplied the PBMCs. This receptor was obtained from a woman aged 35 to 49 with Graves' hyperthyroidism. The sequenced material came from blood. The V and J genes are TRBV5-5 and TRBJ2-5; 7 bases line up with TRBD2. DNA of the CDR3: TGTGCCAGCAGCTTGTATGTAGCGGGCCCCCAAGAGACCCAGCACTTC. This sequence encodes CASSLYVAGPQETQHF.